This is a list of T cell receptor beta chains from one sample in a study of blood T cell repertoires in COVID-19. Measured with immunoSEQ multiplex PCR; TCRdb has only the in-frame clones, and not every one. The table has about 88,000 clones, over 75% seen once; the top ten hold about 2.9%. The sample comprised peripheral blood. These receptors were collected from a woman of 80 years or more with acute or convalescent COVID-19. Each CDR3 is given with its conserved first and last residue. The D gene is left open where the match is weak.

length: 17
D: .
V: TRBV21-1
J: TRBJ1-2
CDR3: CASTLQGGRHFRYGYTF

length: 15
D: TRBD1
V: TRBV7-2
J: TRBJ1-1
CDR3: CASSLRQTQGGEAFF

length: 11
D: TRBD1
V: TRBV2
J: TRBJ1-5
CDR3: CASAERDRRYF

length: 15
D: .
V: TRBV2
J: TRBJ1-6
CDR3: CASSEFGLRDSPLHF

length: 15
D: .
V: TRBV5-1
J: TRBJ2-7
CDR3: CASSRDRTSSYEQYF

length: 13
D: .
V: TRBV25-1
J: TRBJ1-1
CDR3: CASRRTRNTEAFF

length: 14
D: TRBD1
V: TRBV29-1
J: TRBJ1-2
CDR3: CSVEDKRGRNGYTF

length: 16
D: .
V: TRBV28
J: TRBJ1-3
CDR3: CASSPALGSSGNTIYF

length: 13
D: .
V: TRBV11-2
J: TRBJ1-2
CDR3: CASSPQEIYGYTF

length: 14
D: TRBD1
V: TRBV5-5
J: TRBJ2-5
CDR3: CASSFAGGLETQYF

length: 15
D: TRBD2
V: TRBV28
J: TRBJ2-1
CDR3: CASTSGGPGDNEQFF

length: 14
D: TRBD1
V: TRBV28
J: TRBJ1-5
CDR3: CASTPGTGVQPQHF

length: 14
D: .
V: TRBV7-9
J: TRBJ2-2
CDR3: CASSLEAVPGELFF

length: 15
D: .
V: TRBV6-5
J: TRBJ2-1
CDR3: CASSYSPVSYNEQFF

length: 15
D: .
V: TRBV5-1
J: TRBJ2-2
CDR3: CASSLDQAGTGELFF